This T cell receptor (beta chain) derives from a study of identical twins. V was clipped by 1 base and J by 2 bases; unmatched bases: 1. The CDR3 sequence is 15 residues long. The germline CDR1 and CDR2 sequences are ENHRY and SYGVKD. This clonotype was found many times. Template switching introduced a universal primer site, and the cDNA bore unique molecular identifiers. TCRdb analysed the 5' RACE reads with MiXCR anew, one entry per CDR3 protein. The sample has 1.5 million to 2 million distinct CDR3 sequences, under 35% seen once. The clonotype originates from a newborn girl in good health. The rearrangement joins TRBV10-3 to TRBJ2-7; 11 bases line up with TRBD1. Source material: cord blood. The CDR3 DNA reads TGTGCCATCAGTGAGTGGGGACAGGGGGCCTACGAGCAGTACTTC. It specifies CAISEWGQGAYEQYF.